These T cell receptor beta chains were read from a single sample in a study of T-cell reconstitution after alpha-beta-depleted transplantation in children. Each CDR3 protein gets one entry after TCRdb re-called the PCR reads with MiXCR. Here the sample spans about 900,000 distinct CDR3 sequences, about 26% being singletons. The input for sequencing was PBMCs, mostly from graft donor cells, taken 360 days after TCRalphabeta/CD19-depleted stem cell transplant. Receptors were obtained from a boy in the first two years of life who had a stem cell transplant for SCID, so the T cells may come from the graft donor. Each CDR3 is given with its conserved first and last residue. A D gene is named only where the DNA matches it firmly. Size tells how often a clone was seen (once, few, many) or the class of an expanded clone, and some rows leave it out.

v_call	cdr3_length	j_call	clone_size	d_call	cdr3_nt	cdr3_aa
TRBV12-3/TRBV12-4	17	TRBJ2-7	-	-	TGTGCCAGCAGTTCTCCGGTCCTGGGGAAGGGGCCCTACGAGCAGTACTTC	CASSSPVLGKGPYEQYF
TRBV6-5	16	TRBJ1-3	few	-	TGTGCCAGCAGTTACTCGTTCAGGACGATCCGAAACACCATATATTTT	CASSYSFRTIRNTIYF
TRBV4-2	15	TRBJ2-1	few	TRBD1	TGTGCCAGCAGTCGAGAGGTGACAGGGAACAATGAGCAGTTCTTC	CASSREVTGNNEQFF
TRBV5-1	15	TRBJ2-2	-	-	TGCGCCAGCAGCTTGGATGGGGCCACTGGCGGGGAGCTGTTTTTT	CASSLDGATGGELFF
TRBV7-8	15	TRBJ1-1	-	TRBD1	TGTGCCAGCAGCCCTATCCAGGGGGTTAACACTGAAGCTTTCTTT	CASSPIQGVNTEAFF
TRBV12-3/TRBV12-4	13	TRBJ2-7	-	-	TGTGCCAGCACGCCCCCCACAACCTACGAGCAGTACTTC	CASTPPTTYEQYF
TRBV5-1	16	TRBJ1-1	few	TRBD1	TGCGCCAGCAGCTTGGTGTCAGGGGGTTGGAACACTGAAGCTTTCTTT	CASSLVSGGWNTEAFF
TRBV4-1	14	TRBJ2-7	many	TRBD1	TGCGCCAGCAGCCCCGGGACAGGTCCCTCCGAGCAGTACTTC	CASSPGTGPSEQYF
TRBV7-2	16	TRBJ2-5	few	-	TGTGCCAGCAGCTTAGTTCCGGCTAGTCTCCAAGAGACCCAGTACTTC	CASSLVPASLQETQYF
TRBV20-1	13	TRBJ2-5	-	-	TGCAGTTACAAGTTCGGTCCTCAAGAGACCCAGTACTTC	CSYKFGPQETQYF
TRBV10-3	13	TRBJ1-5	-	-	TGTGCCATCAGTGACGGTCTCAATCAGCCCCAGCATTTT	CAISDGLNQPQHF
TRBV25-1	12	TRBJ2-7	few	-	TGTGCCACCAAGGAGGGGTCCTACGAGCAGTACTTC	CATKEGSYEQYF
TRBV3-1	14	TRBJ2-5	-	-	TGTGCCAGCAGCCAATCCTCGGGTCCGGGGACCCAGTACTTC	CASSQSSGPGTQYF